Following are 28 T cell receptor beta chains from one sample sequenced in a study of blood T cell repertoires in COVID-19. TCRdb's copy holds only in-frame clones and misses some; the assay was immunoSEQ multiplex PCR. Among around 150,000 clones listed, more than 70% were seen once. Sequenced material: peripheral blood. The receptors were gathered from a man in his 60s with acute or convalescent COVID-19.

The chain links TRBV19 to TRBJ1-1; perhaps TRBD1 as D (5 bases). The CDR3 is 13 residues long. Germline CDR1 is LNHDA and CDR2 is SQIVND (reference sequence). Trimming took 5 bases from V and 4 from J, leaving 11 bases between them. The CDR3 protein is CASSDSHGTEAFF. Written as DNA, the CDR3 is TGTGCCAGTAGTGACAGTCACGGCACTGAAGCTTTCTTT.

The chain employs TRBV19 and TRBJ1-1; D may be TRBD1 (5 bases). The germline V and J ends were trimmed by 6 bases and 2 bases, with 10 bases remaining between them. The CDR3 extends over 13 amino acids. Per the germline V gene, CDR1 is LNHDA and CDR2 is SQIVND (reference sequence). The CDR3: CASRDTKNTEAFF. The CDR3 nucleotides read TGTGCCAGTAGGGACACGAAAAACACTGAAGCTTTCTTT.

Only a few counts were recorded for this clone. The chain couples TRBV12-5 to TRBJ2-1, with a weak D call TRBD2 (5 bases). CDR3 length equals 16 residues. Trimming took off 0 bases at V and 1 base at J, with 10 bases between the two ends. Germline values: CDR1 LGHNT, CDR2 FRNRAP. CDR3 coding DNA: TGTGCTAGTGGTTTGGTAGTTAGGACTTCCTACAATGAGCAGTTCTTC. It codes for CASGLVVRTSYNEQFF.

The chain has TRBV6-5 and TRBJ2-3, with 7 bases identical to TRBD1. This CDR3 comprises 14 residues. V shed 10 bases and J 4 bases; nucleotides not matched to a gene: 11. The germline V gene has CDR1 MNHEY and CDR2 SVGAGI. The DNA for the CDR3 is TGTGCCACAGGGGGTGGGCAGGGAGCAGATACGCAGTATTTT. It codes for CATGGGQGADTQYF.

The chain couples TRBV7-2 to TRBJ1-1; possible D gene TRBD1, 5 bases. The CDR3 is 12 residues long. V lost 8 bases to trimming and J lost 6 bases, with 13 bases between them. In germline, CDR1 is SGHTA, CDR2 FQGNSA. The CDR3 is CASRYLGPEAFF. The CDR3 DNA reads TGTGCCAGCCGTTACCTGGGGCCTGAAGCTTTCTTT.

This clone was found once. The chain uses TRBV6-2 or TRBV6-3 and TRBJ1-5, with a weak D call TRBD1 (6 bases). In germline, CDR1 is MNHEY, CDR2 SVGEGT. V gave up 6 bases and J gave up 4 bases, with 7 bases separating them. This CDR3 comprises 12 residues. Here the CDR3 DNA reads TGTGCCAGCAGCACAGGGAATCAGCCCCAGCATTTT. The encoded protein is CASSTGNQPQHF.

The chain is built from TRBV6-1 and TRBJ1-5, with 7 bases that match TRBD1. CDR1 and CDR2 from the germline V gene are MNHNS and SASEGT. V shed 3 bases and J 4 bases; nucleotides not matched to a gene: 6. CDR3 length: 15 amino acids. CDR3 protein: CASSDDRGPNQPQHF. As DNA, the CDR3 is TGTGCCAGCAGTGATGATAGGGGGCCGAATCAGCCCCAGCATTTT.

The rearrangement links TRBV18 to TRBJ2-2, with a weak D call TRBD1 (5 bases). The CDR3 totals 14 residues. V shed 6 bases and J shed 1 base, with 9 bases lying between them. Germline V lookup: CDR1 KGHSH, CDR2 LQKENI. As DNA, the CDR3 is TGTGCCAGCTCCCAGGGCTTGAACACCGGGGAGCTGTTTTTT. Amino acid sequence: CASSQGLNTGELFF. Full variable domain (rest looked up from reference TRBV18 and TRBJ2-2): NAGVMQNPRHLVRRRGQEARLRCSPMKGHSHVYWYRQLPEEGLKFMVYLQKENIIDESGMPKERFSAEFPKEGPSILRIQQVVRGDSAAYFCASSQGLNTGELFFGEGSRLTVL.

Only one count was recorded for this clone. This chain connects TRBV7-9 to TRBJ2-1; 7 bases agree with TRBD2. Germline CDR1 reads SEHNR; CDR2 reads FQNEAQ (reference sequence). Trimming removed 7 bases from V and 3 bases from J; junction bases left unmatched: 6. The CDR3 totals 14 residues. The CDR3 loop reads CASTLTSFYNEQFF. Here the CDR3 DNA reads TGTGCCAGCACCTTGACTAGCTTCTACAATGAGCAGTTCTTC.

This chain uses TRBV30 with TRBJ1-5; possibly TRBD1 for D (6 bases). Trimming shortened V by 2 bases and J by 2 bases, and 16 bases separated the two germline ends. The CDR3 loop spans 16 amino acids. Germline CDR1 is GTSNPN and CDR2 is SVGIG (reference sequence). This CDR3 reads CAWSQEGVWGNQPQHF. The CDR3, as DNA: TGTGCCTGGAGTCAAGAGGGGGTTTGGGGCAATCAGCCCCAGCATTTT.

This clone was seen once. CDR3 in DNA: TGTGCCAGCTCAGGACAGAGTGGAAACACCATATATTTT. Encoded protein: CASSGQSGNTIYF. The chain is built from TRBV18 and TRBJ1-3; D is perhaps TRBD1 (6 bases). The CDR3 is 13 amino acids. Per germline, CDR1 KGHSH and CDR2 LQKENI. V shed 5 bases and J shed 3 bases, with 8 bases lying between them.

This clone was recorded only once. The rearrangement joins TRBV3-1 (or the pseudogene TRBV3-2) to TRBJ2-1; TRBD2 aligns across 8 bases. The J segment lost 3 bases and the V segment lost 3 bases, leaving 10 bases of the junction unmatched. Germline lookup yields CDR1 LGHDT and CDR2 YNNKEL (reference sequence). The length of the CDR3 is 17 residues. CDR3 nucleotide sequence: TGTGCCAGCAGCCACCCAAAGGGACGGGGGGGCTACAATGAGCAGTTCTTC. Translating gives CASSHPKGRGGYNEQFF.

The chain uses TRBV9 and TRBJ2-1, with TRBD2 identical over 7 bases. Germline V gives CDR1 SGDLS, CDR2 YYNGEE. This CDR3 region has 13 residues. Trimming removed 4 bases from V and 11 bases from J; junction bases left unmatched: 9. In DNA, the CDR3 is TGTGCCAGCAGCTTAACAGAGCGGGGTCAGCAGTTCTTC. Protein: CASSLTERGQQFF.

The V call is TRBV11-3, the J call TRBJ2-1, with 8 nucleotides matching TRBD2. The germline V gene has CDR1 SGHNT and CDR2 YENEEA. V shed 4 bases and J 5 bases; nucleotides not matched to a gene: 7. This CDR3 region has 15 residues. CDR3: CASSSPDGGDNEQFF. CDR3 sequence (DNA): TGTGCCAGCAGCTCGCCGGACGGGGGGGACAATGAGCAGTTCTTC. The whole variable domain, filled in from reference TRBV11-3 and TRBJ2-1, reads EAGVVQSPRYKIIEKKQPVAFWCNPISGHNTLYWYLQNLGQGPELLIRYENEEAVDDSQLPKDRFSAERLKGVDSTLKIQPAELGDSAVYLCASSSPDGGDNEQFFGPGTRLTVL.

V and J are TRBV3-1 (or the pseudogene TRBV3-2) and TRBJ2-2; TRBD2 agrees at 7 bases. CDR3 length equals 15 residues. J lost 4 bases, V lost 7 bases, and 9 bases had no gene match. CDR1 LGHDT and CDR2 YNNKEL come from the germline V gene (reference sequence). The CDR3 loop reads CASTPMGGSTGELFF. Here the CDR3 DNA reads TGTGCCAGCACCCCGATGGGGGGGAGCACCGGGGAGCTGTTTTTT.

V and J are TRBV27 and TRBJ2-2; D gene ambiguous. The germline V gene has CDR1 MNHEY and CDR2 SMNVEV (reference sequence). Trimming cost V 3 bases and J 4 bases, with 6 bases left between them. CDR3 length: 13 amino acids. CDR3 sequence (DNA): TGTGCCAGCAGTTTTAGCTTCACCGGGGAGCTGTTTTTT. This codes for CASSFSFTGELFF.

DNA for the CDR3: TGTGCCAGCAGCAGTACGGGGGGGACGTACGCCTACAATGAGCAGTTCTTC. Translating it yields CASSSTGGTYAYNEQFF. The chain joins TRBV7-3 to TRBJ2-1, with 8 bases lining up with TRBD2. CDR1 is SGHTA and CDR2 is FQGTGA in the germline V gene. The CDR3 runs to 17 residues. Unmatched junction bases numbered 11, after V lost 5 bases and J lost 2 bases.

A few counts support this clone. The CDR3 DNA follows: TGTGCCAGTAGTATAGGCGCCCTCAGGGGAGGGTACAGTAGCAATCAGCCCCAGCATTTT. Its protein product is CASSIGALRGGYSSNQPQHF. This rearrangement joins TRBV19 to TRBJ1-5; possibly TRBD1 for D (6 bases). The germline CDR1 and CDR2 sequences are LNHDA and SQIVND (reference sequence). Deletions cut 1 base from V and 0 bases from J, with 22 bases between. The CDR3 has 20 amino acids. The full variable domain, in which reference TRBV19 and TRBJ1-5 provide the parts outside the CDR3, is DGGITQSPKYLFRKEGQNVTLSCEQNLNHDAMYWYRQDPGQGLRLIYYSQIVNDFQKGDIAEGYSVSREKKESFPLTVTSAQKNPTAFYLCASSIGALRGGYSSNQPQHFGDGTRLSIL.

The V gene is TRBV19, the J gene TRBJ1-1; D unclear. Germline loops: CDR1 LNHDA, CDR2 SQIVND (reference sequence). Trimming took off 11 bases at V and 6 bases at J, with 16 bases between the two ends. This CDR3 comprises 12 residues. The CDR3 spells CASTRGSSEAFF. Here the CDR3 DNA reads TGTGCCTCCACGCGAGGGTCCTCTGAAGCTTTCTTT.

This rearrangement joins TRBV5-4 to TRBJ1-1, with 8 bases matching TRBD1. V trimming: 0 bases; J trimming: 0 bases; junction bases outside the gene matches: 4. The CDR3 runs 16 residues. CDR1 and CDR2 from the germline V gene are SGHNT and YYREEE (reference sequence). Here the CDR3 reads CASSLVTGGMNTEAFF. The DNA for the CDR3 is TGTGCCAGCAGCTTGGTTACAGGGGGGATGAACACTGAAGCTTTCTTT.

The sample holds one count of this clone. This chain uses TRBV20-1 with TRBJ1-1; D is unclear. The CDR3 length is 11 residues. Germline V lookup: CDR1 DFQATT, CDR2 SNEGSKA (reference sequence). V lost 0 bases, J lost 11 bases, and 10 bases lay in between. The CDR3 region has the DNA TGCAGTGCTAGAGATCACGGTTGGGCTTTCTTT. Amino acid sequence: CSARDHGWAFF.

This clone showed up just a few times. The V gene is TRBV6-5, the J gene TRBJ2-5, with 8 bases identical to TRBD2. The CDR3 has 15 amino acids. Trimming at V came to 4 bases and at J to 4 bases, leaving 8 bases not matched to a gene. Germline CDR1 MNHEY, CDR2 SVGAGI. The CDR3 loop reads CASSFLPGGAETQYF. DNA for the CDR3: TGTGCCAGCAGTTTCCTCCCGGGGGGGGCAGAGACCCAGTACTTC.

The V gene is TRBV12-3 or TRBV12-4, the J gene TRBJ1-2; 7 bases fit TRBD1. With 6 bases clipped from V and 5 bases from J, the junction kept 3 bases outside the gene matches. CDR3 size: 12 residues. The CDR3: CASSQGDYGYTF. The CDR3 nucleotides are TGTGCCAGCAGCCAGGGGGATTATGGCTACACCTTC.

This chain links TRBV18 with TRBJ2-7; TRBD1 might be the D (5 bases). This CDR3 has 13 residues. Trimming shortened V by 3 bases and J by 5 bases, and 11 bases separated the two germline ends. CDR1 is KGHSH and CDR2 is LQKENI in the germline V gene. DNA for the CDR3: TGTGCCAGCTCACCGGACCACAGGAACGAGCAGTACTTC. Translated, it gives CASSPDHRNEQYF.

This clone was detected a few times. The chain carries TRBV24-1 and TRBJ2-7; 8 bases line up with TRBD1. The CDR3 extends over 15 amino acids. V shed 4 bases and J 3 bases; nucleotides not matched to a gene: 7. Germline lookup yields CDR1 KGHDR and CDR2 SFDVKD. DNA of the CDR3: TGTGCCACCAGTGACCCTGGACAGGGATTCTACGAGCAGTACTTC. The encoded protein is CATSDPGQGFYEQYF.

This clone occurred once. The V and J genes are TRBV23-1 and TRBJ1-5, with D perhaps TRBD1 (5 bases). TRBV23-1 is placed among ORFs of uncertain function. The CDR3 is made up of 16 amino acids. V dropped 2 bases and J dropped 4 bases, with 15 bases sitting between them. The CDR3 here is CASSQDRQPLNQPQHF. The CDR3 DNA is TGCGCCAGCAGTCAAGATAGACAGCCCCTTAATCAGCCCCAGCATTTT.

J is TRBJ2-4 and V is TRBV5-6; maybe TRBD1 (5 bases). The CDR3 contains 17 residues. Trimming pared 1 base from V and 8 bases from J, leaving 22 bases between. Germline CDR1 is SGHDT and CDR2 is YYEEEE. CDR3 amino acids: CASSLSLMVSGFDIQYF. DNA for the CDR3: TGTGCCAGCAGCTTGTCGTTAATGGTTTCAGGGTTTGACATTCAGTACTTC.

With respect to this clone: Within the sample, other DNA sequences also encode this same CDR3. V and J are TRBV18 and TRBJ2-3, with 10 bases aligning to TRBD2. V lost 3 bases to trimming and J lost 3 bases; unmatched junction nucleotides: 3. CDR3 length: 15 residues. CDR1 is KGHSH, CDR2 LQKENI, per germline. CDR3 sequence (DNA): TGTGCCAGCTCACCGCTAGCGGGGGCGACAGATACGCAGTATTTT. This sequence encodes CASSPLAGATDTQYF.